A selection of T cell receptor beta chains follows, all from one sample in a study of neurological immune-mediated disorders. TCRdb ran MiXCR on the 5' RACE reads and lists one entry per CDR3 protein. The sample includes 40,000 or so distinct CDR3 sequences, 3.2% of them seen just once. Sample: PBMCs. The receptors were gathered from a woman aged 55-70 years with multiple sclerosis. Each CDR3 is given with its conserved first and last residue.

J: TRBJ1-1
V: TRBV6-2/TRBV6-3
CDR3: CASRTDNRGKNTEAFF

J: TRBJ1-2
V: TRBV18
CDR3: CASSPDGGHYGYTF

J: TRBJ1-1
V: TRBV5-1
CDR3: CASSLWGLNTEAFF

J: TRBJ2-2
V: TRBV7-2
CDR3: CASSFGYTGELFF

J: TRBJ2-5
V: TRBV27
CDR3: CASRKGVQETQYF

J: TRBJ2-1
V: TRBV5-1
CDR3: CASFDLQGGEQFF

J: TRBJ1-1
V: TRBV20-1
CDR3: CSARPELEAFF

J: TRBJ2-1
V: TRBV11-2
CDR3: CASSPQVNEQFF

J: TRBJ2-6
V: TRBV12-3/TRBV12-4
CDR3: CASSFRQGSSGANVLTF

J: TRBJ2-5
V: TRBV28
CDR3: CASTPSGRIRETQYF

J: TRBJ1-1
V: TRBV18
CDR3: CASSRDRRTEAFF

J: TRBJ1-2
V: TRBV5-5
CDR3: CASSPVDRGFSGYTF

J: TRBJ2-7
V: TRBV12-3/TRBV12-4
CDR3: CASSSGLTVAYF